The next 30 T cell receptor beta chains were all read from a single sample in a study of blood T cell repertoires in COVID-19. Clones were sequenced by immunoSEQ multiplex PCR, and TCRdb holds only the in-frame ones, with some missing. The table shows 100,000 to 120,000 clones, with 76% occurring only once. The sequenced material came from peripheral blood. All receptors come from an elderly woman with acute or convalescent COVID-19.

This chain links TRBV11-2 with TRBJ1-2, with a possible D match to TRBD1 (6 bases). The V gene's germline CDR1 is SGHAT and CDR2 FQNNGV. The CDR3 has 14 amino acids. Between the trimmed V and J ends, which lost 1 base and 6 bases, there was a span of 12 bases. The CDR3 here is CASSLVQGADGYTF. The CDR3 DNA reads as TGTGCCAGCAGCTTAGTACAGGGTGCAGATGGCTACACCTTC.

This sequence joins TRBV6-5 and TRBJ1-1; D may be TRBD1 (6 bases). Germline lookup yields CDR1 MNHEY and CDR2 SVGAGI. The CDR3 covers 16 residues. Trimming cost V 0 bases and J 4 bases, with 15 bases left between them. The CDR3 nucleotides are TGTGCCAGCAGTTACTCGAATGGGGCAGGGGTCACTGAAGCTTTCTTT. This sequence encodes CASSYSNGAGVTEAFF.

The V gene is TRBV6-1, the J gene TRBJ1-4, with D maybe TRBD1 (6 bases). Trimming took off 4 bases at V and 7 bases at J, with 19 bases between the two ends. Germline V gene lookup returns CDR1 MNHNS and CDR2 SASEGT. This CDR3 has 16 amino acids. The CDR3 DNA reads TGTGCCAGCAGTGCCACCCCGGGGGGCGTTGGTGAAAAACTGTTTTTT. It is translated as CASSATPGGVGEKLFF.

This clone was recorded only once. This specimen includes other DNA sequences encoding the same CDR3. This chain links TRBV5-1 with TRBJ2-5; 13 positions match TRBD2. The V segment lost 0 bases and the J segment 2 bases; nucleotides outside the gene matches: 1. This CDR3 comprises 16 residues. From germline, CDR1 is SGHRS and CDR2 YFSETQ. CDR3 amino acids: CASSLGGLAGQETQYF. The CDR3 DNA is TGCGCCAGCAGCTTGGGGGGACTAGCGGGGCAAGAGACCCAGTACTTC. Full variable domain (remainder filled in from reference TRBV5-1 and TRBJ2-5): KAGVTQTPRYLIKTRGQQVTLSCSPISGHRSVSWYQQTPGQGLQFLFEYFSETQRNKGNFPGRFSGRQFSNSRSEMNVSTLELGDSALYLCASSLGGLAGQETQYFGPGTRLLVL.

The CDR3 DNA sequence: TGTGCCAGTAGTAAACCGAGGGTAGGACAGCCCCAGCATTTT. It translates to CASSKPRVGQPQHF. The chain joins TRBV19 to TRBJ1-5; no reliable D call. The germline V gene has CDR1 LNHDA and CDR2 SQIVND (reference sequence). CDR3 length equals 14 residues. V was cut by 4 bases and J by 7 bases, with 14 bases left in between.

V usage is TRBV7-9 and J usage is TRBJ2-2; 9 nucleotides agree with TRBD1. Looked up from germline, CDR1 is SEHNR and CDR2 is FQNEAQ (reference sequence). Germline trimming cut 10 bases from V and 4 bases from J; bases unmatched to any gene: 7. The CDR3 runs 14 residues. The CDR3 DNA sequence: TGTGCCACCGTTGTGGACAGGGGCACCGGGGAGCTGTTTTTT. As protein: CATVVDRGTGELFF.

CDR3 coding DNA: TGCGCCAGCAGCTTCGGGACTACCCCCAATGAGCAGTTCTTC. Protein: CASSFGTTPNEQFF. This chain uses TRBV5-1 with TRBJ2-1, with TRBD2 identical over 7 bases. This CDR3 region has 14 residues. The J segment lost 6 bases and the V segment lost 2 bases, leaving 5 bases of the junction unmatched. CDR1 SGHRS and CDR2 YFSETQ come from the germline V gene.

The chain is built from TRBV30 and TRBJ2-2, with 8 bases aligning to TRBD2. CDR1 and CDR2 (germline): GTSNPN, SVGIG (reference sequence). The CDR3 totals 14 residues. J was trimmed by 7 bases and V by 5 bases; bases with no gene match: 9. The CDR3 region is CAWGGLADYGELFF. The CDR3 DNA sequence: TGTGCCTGGGGAGGACTAGCAGATTACGGGGAGCTGTTTTTT.

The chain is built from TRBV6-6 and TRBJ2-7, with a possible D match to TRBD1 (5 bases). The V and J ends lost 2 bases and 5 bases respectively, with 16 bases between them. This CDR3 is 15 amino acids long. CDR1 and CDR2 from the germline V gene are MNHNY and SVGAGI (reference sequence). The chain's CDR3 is CASSYGQGRRDEQYF. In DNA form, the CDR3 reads TGTGCCAGCAGTTACGGGCAGGGAAGGCGTGACGAGCAGTACTTC.

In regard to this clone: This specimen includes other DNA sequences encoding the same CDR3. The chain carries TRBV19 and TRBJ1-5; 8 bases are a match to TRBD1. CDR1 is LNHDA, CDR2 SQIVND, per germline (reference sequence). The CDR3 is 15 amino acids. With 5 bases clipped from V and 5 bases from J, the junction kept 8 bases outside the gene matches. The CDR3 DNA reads TGTGCCAGTAGTCCATCGAGACAGGGGCATCAGCCCCAGCATTTT. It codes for CASSPSRQGHQPQHF.

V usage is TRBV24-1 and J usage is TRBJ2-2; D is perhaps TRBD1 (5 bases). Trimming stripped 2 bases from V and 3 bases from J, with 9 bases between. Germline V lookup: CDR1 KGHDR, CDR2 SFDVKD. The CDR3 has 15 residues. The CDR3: CATSDSGQYTGELFF. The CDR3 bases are TGTGCCACCAGTGATTCCGGACAATACACCGGGGAGCTGTTTTTT.

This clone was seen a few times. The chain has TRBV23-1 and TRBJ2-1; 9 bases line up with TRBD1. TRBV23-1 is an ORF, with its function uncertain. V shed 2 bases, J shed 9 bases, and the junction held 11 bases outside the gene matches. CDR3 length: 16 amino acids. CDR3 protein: CASSQTLGDRDGEQFF. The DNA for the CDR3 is TGCGCCAGCAGTCAAACCCTTGGGGACAGGGATGGTGAGCAGTTCTTC.

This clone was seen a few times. CDR3 loop: CASSYSWTGGGPLHF. The CDR3 DNA follows: TGTGCCAGCAGTTACTCTTGGACAGGGGGCGGTCCCCTCCACTTT. The genes are TRBV6-5 and TRBJ1-6; 11 bases align to TRBD1. Trimming took 0 bases from V and 13 from J; bases not matched to a gene: 5. CDR3 length equals 15 residues. Germline loops: CDR1 MNHEY, CDR2 SVGAGI.

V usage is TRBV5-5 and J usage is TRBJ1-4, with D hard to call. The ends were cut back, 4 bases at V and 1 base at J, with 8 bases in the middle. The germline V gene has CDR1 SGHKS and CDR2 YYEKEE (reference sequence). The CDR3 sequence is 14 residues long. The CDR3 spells CASSPWLTNEKLFF. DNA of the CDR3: TGTGCCAGCAGCCCTTGGCTAACTAATGAAAAACTGTTTTTT.

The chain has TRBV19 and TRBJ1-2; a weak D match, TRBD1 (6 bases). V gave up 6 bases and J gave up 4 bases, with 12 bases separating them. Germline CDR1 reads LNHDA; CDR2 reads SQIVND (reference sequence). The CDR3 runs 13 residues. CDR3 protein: CASSSQGPYGYTF. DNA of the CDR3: TGTGCCAGTAGCTCACAGGGACCCTATGGCTACACCTTC.

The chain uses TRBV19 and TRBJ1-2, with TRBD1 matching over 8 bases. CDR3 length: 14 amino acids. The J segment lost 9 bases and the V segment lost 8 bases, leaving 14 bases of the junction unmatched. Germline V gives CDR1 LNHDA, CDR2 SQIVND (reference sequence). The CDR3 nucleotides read TGTGCCAGTGCGCCTCTCCGGGACAGGTTAAGCTACACCTTC. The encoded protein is CASAPLRDRLSYTF.

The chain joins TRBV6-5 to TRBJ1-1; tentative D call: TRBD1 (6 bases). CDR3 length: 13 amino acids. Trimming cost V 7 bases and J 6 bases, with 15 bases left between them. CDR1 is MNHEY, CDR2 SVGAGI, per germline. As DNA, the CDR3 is TGTGCCAGCACCGAGGGGGGGTTCGCTGAAGCTTTCTTT. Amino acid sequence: CASTEGGFAEAFF.

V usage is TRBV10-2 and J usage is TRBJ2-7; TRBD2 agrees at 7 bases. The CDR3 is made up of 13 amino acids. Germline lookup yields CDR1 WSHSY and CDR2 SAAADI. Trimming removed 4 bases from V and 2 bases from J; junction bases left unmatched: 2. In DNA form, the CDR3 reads TGCGCCAGCAGTGGGACTAGAGCCTACGAGCAGTACTTC. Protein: CASSGTRAYEQYF.

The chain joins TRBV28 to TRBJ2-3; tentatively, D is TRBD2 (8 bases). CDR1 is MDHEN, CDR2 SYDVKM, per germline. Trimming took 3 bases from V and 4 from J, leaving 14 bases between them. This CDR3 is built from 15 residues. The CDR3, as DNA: TGTGCCAGCAGTTTCGGGGGGGACAGCGCAGATACGCAGTATTTT. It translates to CASSFGGDSADTQYF. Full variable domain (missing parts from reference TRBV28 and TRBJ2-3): DVKVTQSSRYLVKRTGEKVFLECVQDMDHENMFWYRQDPGLGLRLIYFSYDVKMKEKGDIPEGYSVSREKKERFSLILESASTNQTSMYLCASSFGGDSADTQYFGPGTRLTVL.

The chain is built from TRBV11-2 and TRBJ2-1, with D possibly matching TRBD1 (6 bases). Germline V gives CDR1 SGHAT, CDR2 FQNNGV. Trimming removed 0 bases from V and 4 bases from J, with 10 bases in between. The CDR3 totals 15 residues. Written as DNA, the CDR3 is TGTGCCAGCAGCTTAGATCGGGGACATTACAATGAGCAGTTCTTC. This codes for CASSLDRGHYNEQFF.

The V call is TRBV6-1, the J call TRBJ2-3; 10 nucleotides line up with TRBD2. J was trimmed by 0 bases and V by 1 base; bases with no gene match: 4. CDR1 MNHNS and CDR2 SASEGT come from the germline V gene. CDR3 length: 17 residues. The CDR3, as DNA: TGTGCCAGCAGTGAAGTATTAGCGGGGGGCAGCACAGATACGCAGTATTTT. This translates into CASSEVLAGGSTDTQYF.

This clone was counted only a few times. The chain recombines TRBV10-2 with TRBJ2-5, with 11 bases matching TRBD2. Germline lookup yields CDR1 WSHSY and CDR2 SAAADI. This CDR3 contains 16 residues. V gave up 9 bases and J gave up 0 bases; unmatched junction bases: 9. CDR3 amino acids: CASEGLAGGYQETQYF. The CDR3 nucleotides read TGCGCCAGTGAAGGGCTAGCGGGGGGATACCAAGAGACCCAGTACTTC.

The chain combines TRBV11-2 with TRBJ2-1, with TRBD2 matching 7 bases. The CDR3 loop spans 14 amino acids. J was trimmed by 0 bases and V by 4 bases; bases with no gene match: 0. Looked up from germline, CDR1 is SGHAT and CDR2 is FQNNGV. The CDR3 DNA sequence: TGTGCCAGCAGCTCTAGCGGCTCCTACAATGAGCAGTTCTTC. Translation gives CASSSSGSYNEQFF.

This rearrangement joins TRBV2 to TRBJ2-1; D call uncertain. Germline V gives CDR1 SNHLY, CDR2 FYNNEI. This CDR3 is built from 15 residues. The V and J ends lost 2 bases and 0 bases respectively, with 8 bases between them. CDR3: CASSEILLSYNEQFF. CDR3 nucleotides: TGTGCCAGCAGTGAAATACTACTCTCCTACAATGAGCAGTTCTTC. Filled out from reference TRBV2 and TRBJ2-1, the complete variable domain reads EPEVTQTPSHQVTQMGQEVILRCVPISNHLYFYWYRQILGQKVEFLVSFYNNEISEKSEIFDDQFSVERPDGSNFTLKIRSTKLEDSAMYFCASSEILLSYNEQFFGPGTRLTVL.

In DNA form, the CDR3 reads TGCGCCAGCAGCAATCGACAGGGACTGAACACTGAAGCTTTCTTT. Its protein product is CASSNRQGLNTEAFF. The chain couples TRBV5-1 to TRBJ1-1; TRBD1 matches 7 bases. The CDR3 runs 15 residues. Germline trimming cut 4 bases from V and 0 bases from J; bases unmatched to any gene: 6. The V gene's germline CDR1 is SGHRS and CDR2 YFSETQ.

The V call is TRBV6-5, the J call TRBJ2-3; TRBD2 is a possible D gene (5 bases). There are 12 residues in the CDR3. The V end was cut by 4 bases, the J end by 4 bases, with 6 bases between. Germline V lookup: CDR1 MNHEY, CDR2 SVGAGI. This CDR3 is CASSSDSDTQYF. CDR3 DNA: TGTGCCAGCAGTTCGGACTCAGATACGCAGTATTTT.

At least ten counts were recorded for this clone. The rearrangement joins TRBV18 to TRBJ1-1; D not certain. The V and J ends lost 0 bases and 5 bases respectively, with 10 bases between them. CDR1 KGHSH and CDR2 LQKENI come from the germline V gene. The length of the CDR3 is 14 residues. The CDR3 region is CASSPPIVRTEAFF. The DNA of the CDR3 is TGTGCCAGCTCACCACCCATCGTTCGGACTGAAGCTTTCTTT.

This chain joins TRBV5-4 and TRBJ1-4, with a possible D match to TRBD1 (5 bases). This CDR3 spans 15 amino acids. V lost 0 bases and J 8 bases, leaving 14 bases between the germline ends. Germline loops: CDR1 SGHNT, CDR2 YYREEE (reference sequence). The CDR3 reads CASSLGSGAEEKLFF. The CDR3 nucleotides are TGTGCCAGCAGCTTGGGTTCTGGGGCCGAGGAAAAACTGTTTTTT.

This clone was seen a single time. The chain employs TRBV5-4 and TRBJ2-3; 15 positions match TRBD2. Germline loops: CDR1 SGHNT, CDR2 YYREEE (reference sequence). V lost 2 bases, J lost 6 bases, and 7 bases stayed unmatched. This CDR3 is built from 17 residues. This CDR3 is CASSLGTSGGFVDTQYF. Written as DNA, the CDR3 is TGTGCCAGCAGCTTAGGGACTAGCGGGGGGTTTGTGGATACGCAGTATTTT.

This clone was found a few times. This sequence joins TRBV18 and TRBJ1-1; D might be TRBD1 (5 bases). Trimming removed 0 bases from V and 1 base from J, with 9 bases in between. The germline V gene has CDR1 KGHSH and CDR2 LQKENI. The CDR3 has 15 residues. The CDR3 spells CASSPPGGTNTEAFF. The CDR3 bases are TGTGCCAGCTCACCACCGGGAGGGACGAACACTGAAGCTTTCTTT.